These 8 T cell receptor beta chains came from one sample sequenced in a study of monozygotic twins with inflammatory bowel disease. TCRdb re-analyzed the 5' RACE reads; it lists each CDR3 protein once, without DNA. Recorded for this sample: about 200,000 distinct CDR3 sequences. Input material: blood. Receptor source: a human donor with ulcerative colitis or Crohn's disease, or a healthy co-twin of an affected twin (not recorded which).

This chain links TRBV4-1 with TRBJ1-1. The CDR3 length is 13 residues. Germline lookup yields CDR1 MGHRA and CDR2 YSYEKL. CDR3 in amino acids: CASSPGGRTEAFF.

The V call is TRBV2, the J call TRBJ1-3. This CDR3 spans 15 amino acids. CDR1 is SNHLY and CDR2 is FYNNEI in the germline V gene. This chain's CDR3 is CASGWTDSSGNTIYF.

The CDR3 reads CASSYDRGRGGELFF. The chain is built from TRBV6-5 and TRBJ2-2; without DNA, the TCRdb call of TRBD1 cannot be checked. This CDR3 spans 15 amino acids. Looked up from germline, CDR1 is MNHEY and CDR2 is SVGAGI.

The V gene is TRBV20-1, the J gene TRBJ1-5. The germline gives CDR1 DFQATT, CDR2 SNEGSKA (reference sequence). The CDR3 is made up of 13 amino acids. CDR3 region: CSARLGRNQPQHF.

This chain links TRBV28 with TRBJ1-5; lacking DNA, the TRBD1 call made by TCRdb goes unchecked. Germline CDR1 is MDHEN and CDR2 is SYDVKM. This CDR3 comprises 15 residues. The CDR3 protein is CASSSTGTGNQPQHF.

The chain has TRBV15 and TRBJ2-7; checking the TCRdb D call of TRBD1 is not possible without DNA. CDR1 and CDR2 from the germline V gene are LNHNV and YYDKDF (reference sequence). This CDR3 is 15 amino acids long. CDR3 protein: CATSRRQGALMEQYF.

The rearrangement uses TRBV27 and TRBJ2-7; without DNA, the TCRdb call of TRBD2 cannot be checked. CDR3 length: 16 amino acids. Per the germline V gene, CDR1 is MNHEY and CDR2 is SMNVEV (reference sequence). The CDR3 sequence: CASSLASGIVTYEQYF.

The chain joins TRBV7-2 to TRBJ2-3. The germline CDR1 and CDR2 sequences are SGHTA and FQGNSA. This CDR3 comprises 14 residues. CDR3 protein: CASSLSFGGDTQYF.